There are a few counts of the clone carrying this T cell receptor (beta chain). The data were taken from a study of early T cells in non-severe SARS-CoV-2 infection. MiXCR, run by TCRdb on the 5' RACE reads, gives a single entry per CDR3 protein. The sample lists 50,000 to 70,000 distinct CDR3 sequences, approximately 12% occurring once. The sequencing input was whole blood. This receptor was obtained from an adult who was a healthcare worker with PCR-confirmed SARS-CoV-2 infection or an uninfected control (not recorded which).

CDR3 DNA: TGTGCCAGCAGGCAAGGGGAGAATCAGCCCCAGCATTTT. It yields the protein CASRQGENQPQHF. The chain employs TRBV6-6 and TRBJ1-5, with D perhaps TRBD1 (5 bases). Germline loops: CDR1 MNHNY, CDR2 SVGAGI (reference sequence). The CDR3 spans 13 residues. V was cut by 6 bases and J by 4 bases, with 10 bases left in between.